Listed below are T cell receptor beta chains from one sample, sequenced in a study of CD8 T cells in Susac syndrome. One entry per CDR3 protein, called by TCRdb with MiXCR from the immunoSEQ multiplex PCR reads. The sample yields about 300,000 distinct CDR3 sequences, around 83% seen once. Sequenced input: CD8+ T cells from PBMCs. These TCRs come from a human donor with multiple sclerosis. The conserved cysteine and the conserved F or W are not part of the CDR3 here. The D gene is left open where the match is weak.

V gene,D gene,CDR3 length,J gene,CDR3 protein
TRBV5-1,NA,13,TRBJ1-2,ASSLSQQGPYGYT
TRBV20-1,NA,11,TRBJ2-1,SAREIGNSEQF
TRBV3-1,TRBD2,13,TRBJ2-7,ASSQGLAGVYEQY
TRBV21-1,NA,15,TRBJ2-7,ASSKAPNSGKDNEQY
TRBV6-6,NA,9,TRBJ2-3,ASRNSDTQY
TRBV5-4,NA,11,TRBJ2-1,ASSLFSGHEQF
TRBV7-9,NA,14,TRBJ2-4,ASSQLDGPSKNIQY
TRBV7-8,TRBD2,15,TRBJ2-2,ASSTRLAGGNTGELF
TRBV27,NA,13,TRBJ2-7,ASSCFHKGDHEQY
TRBV12-5,NA,9,TRBJ2-7,ASGRGYEQY
TRBV9,TRBD1,16,TRBJ2-3,ASSVGGRTGGIADTQY
TRBV7-9,NA,11,TRBJ2-2,ASSYKGAGELF
TRBV28,NA,14,TRBJ2-1,ASSSGSELMRDEQF